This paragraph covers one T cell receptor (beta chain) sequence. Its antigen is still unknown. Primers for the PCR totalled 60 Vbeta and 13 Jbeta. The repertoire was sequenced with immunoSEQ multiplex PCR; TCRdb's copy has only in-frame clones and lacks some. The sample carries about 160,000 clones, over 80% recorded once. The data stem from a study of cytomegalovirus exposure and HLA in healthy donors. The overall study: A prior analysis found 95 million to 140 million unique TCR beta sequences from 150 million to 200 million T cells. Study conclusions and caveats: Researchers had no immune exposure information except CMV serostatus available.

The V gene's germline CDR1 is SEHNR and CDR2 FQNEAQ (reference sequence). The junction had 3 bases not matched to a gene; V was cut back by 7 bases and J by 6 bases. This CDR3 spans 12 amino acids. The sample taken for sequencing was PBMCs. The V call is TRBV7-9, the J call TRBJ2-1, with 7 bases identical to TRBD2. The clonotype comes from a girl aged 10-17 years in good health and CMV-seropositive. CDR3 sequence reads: CASKRGGNEQFF. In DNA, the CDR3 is TGTGCCAGCAAACGCGGGGGCAATGAGCAGTTCTTC.